Listed below are T cell receptor beta chains from one sample, sequenced in a study of CD8+ T cells in alopecia areata. The data were produced by immunoSEQ multiplex PCR, yet TCRdb's version contains in-frame clones alone and is incomplete. The table records some 130,000 clones, around 56% of them present only once. The material sequenced was CD4+ T cells sorted from blood, taken at week 4, from a patient treated with tofacitinib. All receptors derive from a human donor with alopecia areata. CDR3s include the opening cysteine and the closing phenylalanine or tryptophan. Each record gives: D gene, V gene, J gene, clone size, CDR3 DNA, CDR3 protein. The D gene is left open where the match is weak. Only part of the rows carry a size: once, few, many, or a class if the clone is expanded.

NA	TRBV30	TRBJ2-1	NA	TGTGCCTGGAGTGTATTATTGAGCAGGGGTAATGAGCAGTTCTTC	CAWSVLLSRGNEQFF
NA	TRBV11-1	TRBJ2-1	NA	TGTGCCAGCAGCTTAGACGGGCGCGGATACAATGAGCAGTTCTTC	CASSLDGRGYNEQFF
NA	TRBV9	TRBJ1-1	NA	TGTGCCAGCAGCCCCGGCGGCCTGAACACTGAAGCTTTCTTT	CASSPGGLNTEAFF
NA	TRBV6-1	TRBJ1-1	NA	TGTGCCAGCTCGAGGGCCCCGGCTTTCTTT	CASSRAPAFF
TRBD1	TRBV2	TRBJ1-5	NA	TGTGCCAGCAGTGACCCCACTTCAGGGGGCAGTCAGCCCCAGCATTTT	CASSDPTSGGSQPQHF
NA	TRBV14	TRBJ1-2	few	TGTGCCAGCAGCCAAGAAAGTCAGATGGGAGGCTACACCTTC	CASSQESQMGGYTF
NA	TRBV7-8	TRBJ2-1	NA	TGTGCCAGCAGCTCTAGAAGGACCCGCAGTGAGCAGTTCTTC	CASSSRRTRSEQFF
TRBD1	TRBV29-1	TRBJ2-7	few	TGCAGCGTTGAAGGTACAGGGGGCGCCGGGCAGTACTTC	CSVEGTGGAGQYF
NA	TRBV6-1	TRBJ1-1	NA	TGTGCCAGTAGGACGGACTTTAGCACTGAAGCTTTCTTT	CASRTDFSTEAFF
TRBD1	TRBV11-1	TRBJ2-7	NA	TGTGCCAGCAGCTCCCCGTCGGGGACAGGCGACCCATTCTCCTACGAGCAGTACTTC	CASSSPSGTGDPFSYEQYF
TRBD1	TRBV5-1	TRBJ1-2	NA	TGCGCCAGCAGCTTGGTGGAGACAGGGCTAAAGGACTATGGCTACACCTTC	CASSLVETGLKDYGYTF
TRBD1	TRBV30	TRBJ1-2	NA	TGTGCCTGGAGGGGGGACAGGGGATATGGCTACACCTTC	CAWRGDRGYGYTF
TRBD2	TRBV29-1	TRBJ2-2	NA	TGCAGCGCGGAACACCAACTAGCGGGAGGGCCCTCTGGGGAGCTGTTTTTT	CSAEHQLAGGPSGELFF
NA	TRBV9	TRBJ2-2	NA	TGTGCCAGCAGCGTAGTAATGGGTGGCGGGGAGCTGTTTTTT	CASSVVMGGGELFF
TRBD1	TRBV7-9	TRBJ2-5	NA	TGTGCCAGCAGCGTGGGACAGGGGCGCAGGGAGACCCAGTACTTC	CASSVGQGRRETQYF
NA	TRBV7-3	TRBJ2-5	NA	TGTGCCAGCAGCGCGACACGGGGCAAAGAGACCCAGTACTTC	CASSATRGKETQYF
NA	TRBV7-2	TRBJ1-2	NA	TGTGCCAGCAGCTTAGTAGTAGGGCAGTATGGCTACACCTTC	CASSLVVGQYGYTF
TRBD1	TRBV14	TRBJ2-7	NA	TGTGCCAGCAGTCCGGGACAGGGTAATCGCGAGCAGTACTTC	CASSPGQGNREQYF
TRBD2	TRBV29-1	TRBJ2-1	NA	TGCAGCGTTGGGGAAGCGGGATTGGACAATGAGCAGTTCTTC	CSVGEAGLDNEQFF
TRBD1	TRBV29-1	TRBJ1-5	NA	TGCAGCGGGGGGGACAGGTACAATCAGCCCCAGCATTTT	CSGGDRYNQPQHF
NA	TRBV15	TRBJ1-4	few	TGTGCCACCAGCAGAGATTCCCCCCGGAAAGGCGAAAAACTGTTTTTT	CATSRDSPRKGEKLFF
NA	TRBV5-1	TRBJ1-2	few	TGCGCCAGCAGCTTGGCAGCGGGAGTTGACTATGGCTACACCTTC	CASSLAAGVDYGYTF
NA	TRBV29-1	TRBJ2-6	few	TGCAGCGTGGCGACAGGCAACTTCTCTGGGGCCAACGTCCTGACTTTC	CSVATGNFSGANVLTF